The 21 T cell receptor beta chains below all came from one sample that was sequenced in a study of T cells in localized non-small cell lung cancer. Produced via immunoSEQ multiplex PCR; TCRdb's table is partial and in-frame only. The table includes around 130,000 clones, about 89% detected once. The sample was peripheral blood, taken before any cancer treatment. Receptors were obtained from a female donor of 60 years or more with stage I lung adenocarcinoma.

In its sample, this clone was seen a few times. The CDR3 nucleotides read TGTGCCAGCAGTGAAAGGGGACATTACATGAACACTGAAGCTTTCTTT. Its translation is CASSERGHYMNTEAFF. This chain joins TRBV6-1 and TRBJ1-1; a possible D gene is TRBD1 (6 bases). The CDR3 has 16 amino acids. The germline V gene has CDR1 MNHNS and CDR2 SASEGT. V gave up 2 bases and J gave up 0 bases, with 13 bases separating them.

The chain recombines TRBV6-5 with TRBJ2-7, with D unresolved. Germline CDR1 and CDR2: MNHEY and SVGAGI. V was pared by 4 bases and J by 0 bases, with 7 bases between. This CDR3 region has 13 residues. The CDR3 loop is CASSFSPSYEQYF. For the CDR3, the DNA is TGTGCCAGCAGTTTTTCACCCTCCTACGAGCAGTACTTC.

As to this clone: The same CDR3 arises from other DNA sequences in this sample as well. The V and J genes are TRBV20-1 and TRBJ2-5; D uncertain. There are 11 residues in the CDR3. V shed 3 bases and J shed 5 bases, with 7 bases lying between them. The germline V gene has CDR1 DFQATT and CDR2 SNEGSKA (reference sequence). CDR3 loop: CSARGGETQYF. The DNA of the CDR3 is TGCAGTGCTAGGGGTGGGGAGACCCAGTACTTC.

DNA of the CDR3: TGTGCCAGCAGCTCTAACTCGGGACATGTTCTAAACATTCAGTACTTC. Its translation: CASSSNSGHVLNIQYF. The rearrangement uses TRBV7-2 and TRBJ2-4, with a possible D match to TRBD1 (6 bases). Germline CDR1 and CDR2: SGHTA and FQGNSA. The CDR3 extends over 16 amino acids. Trimming took off 4 bases at V and 6 bases at J, with 19 bases between the two ends.

V gene TRBV5-1 combines with J gene TRBJ1-2; TRBD1 is a possible D gene (5 bases). Trimming removed 4 bases at V and 0 bases at J, with 7 bases between. This CDR3 spans 13 amino acids. The germline CDR1 and CDR2 sequences are SGHRS and YFSETQ. CDR3 sequence (DNA): TGCGCCAGCAGCGGGGGGACTAACTATGGCTACACCTTC. This gives the protein CASSGGTNYGYTF.

The chain couples TRBV19 to TRBJ1-2; a weak D match, TRBD1 (6 bases). This CDR3 region has 14 residues. Trimming left V 6 bases short and J 5 bases short, with 16 bases between. Germline-derived CDR1 and CDR2 are LNHDA and SQIVND (reference sequence). This CDR3 is CASRLTGLKYGYTF. As DNA, the CDR3 is TGTGCCAGTAGGCTCACAGGGCTGAAATATGGCTACACCTTC.

The CDR3 nucleotides read TGTGCCAGCAGCTTACTTGAGACCCAGTACTTC. Protein: CASSLLETQYF. This sequence joins TRBV7-9 and TRBJ2-5; no definite D call. CDR3 size: 11 residues. Germline CDR1 reads SEHNR; CDR2 reads FQNEAQ (reference sequence). V shed 2 bases and J shed 5 bases, with 3 bases lying between them.

The gene calls are TRBV9 and TRBJ2-7, with TRBD2 as a possible D gene (6 bases). This CDR3 has 14 residues. CDR1 and CDR2 from the germline V gene are SGDLS and YYNGEE. The V end was cut by 2 bases, the J end by 2 bases, with 11 bases between. CDR3 nucleotides: TGTGCCAGCAGCGTCTGGGGAGGCCCCTACGAGCAGTACTTC. Translation gives CASSVWGGPYEQYF.

DNA of the CDR3: TGCGCCAGCAGCTTGGCACCTCTAGCGGGAGCCTACAATGAGCAGTTCTTC. Its protein is CASSLAPLAGAYNEQFF. The chain is built from TRBV5-1 and TRBJ2-1; TRBD2 aligns across 10 bases. The CDR3 spans 17 residues. Losses at the gene ends were 0 bases for V and 2 bases for J; bases not matched to a gene: 5. Germline loops: CDR1 SGHRS, CDR2 YFSETQ. Complete variable domain (other parts from reference TRBV5-1 and TRBJ2-1): KAGVTQTPRYLIKTRGQQVTLSCSPISGHRSVSWYQQTPGQGLQFLFEYFSETQRNKGNFPGRFSGRQFSNSRSEMNVSTLELGDSALYLCASSLAPLAGAYNEQFFGPGTRLTVL.

V and J are TRBV5-6 and TRBJ2-3; TRBD2 matches 7 bases. After removal of 3 bases from V and 2 bases from J, the junction contained 6 bases not matched to a gene. This CDR3 spans 15 amino acids. Germline-derived CDR1 and CDR2 are SGHDT and YYEEEE. CDR3 residues: CASSSPSGVTDTQYF. CDR3 nucleotides: TGTGCCAGCAGCTCCCCCAGCGGGGTCACAGATACGCAGTATTTT.

This rearrangement joins TRBV5-6 to TRBJ1-2; D not resolved. CDR3 length: 14 residues. CDR1 SGHDT and CDR2 YYEEEE come from the germline V gene. V dropped 4 bases and J dropped 3 bases, with 13 bases sitting between them. The DNA for the CDR3 is TGTGCCAGCAGCCTACCCGAAGCCCACTATGGCTACACCTTC. Protein product: CASSLPEAHYGYTF.

The chain is built from TRBV5-4 and TRBJ1-4; D ambiguous. V was trimmed by 1 base and J by 2 bases, leaving 6 bases between them. Germline V gives CDR1 SGHNT, CDR2 YYREEE (reference sequence). This CDR3 spans 14 amino acids. The CDR3 nucleotides read TGTGCCAGCAGCTTGACAAGTACTAATGAAAAACTGTTTTTT. This encodes CASSLTSTNEKLFF. The whole variable domain, filled in from reference TRBV5-4 and TRBJ1-4, reads ETGVTQSPTHLIKTRGQQVTLRCSSQSGHNTVSWYQQALGQGPQFIFQYYREEENGRGNFPPRFSGLQFPNYSSELNVNALELDDSALYLCASSLTSTNEKLFFGSGTQLSVL.

The CDR3 reads CASSQDGASGSTDTQYF. For the CDR3, the DNA is TGTGCCAGCAGCCAAGATGGGGCTAGCGGGAGCACAGATACGCAGTATTTT. The rearrangement joins TRBV4-2 to TRBJ2-3, with TRBD2 identical over 8 bases. Germline-derived CDR1 and CDR2 are LGHNA and YNFKEQ. J gave up 0 bases and V 0 bases, and 5 bases lay outside the gene matches. This CDR3 comprises 17 residues.

This sequence joins TRBV5-4 and TRBJ1-1; 10 bases are shared with TRBD1. Germline CDR1 is SGHNT and CDR2 is YYREEE (reference sequence). Germline trimming cut 4 bases from V and 0 bases from J; bases unmatched to any gene: 3. This CDR3 contains 15 residues. CDR3: CASSMDRGLNTEAFF. CDR3 nucleotide sequence: TGTGCCAGCAGCATGGACAGGGGGTTGAACACTGAAGCTTTCTTT.

The rearrangement joins TRBV30 to TRBJ2-5; possibly TRBD1 for D (8 bases). With 0 bases removed from V and 5 bases from J, the gap between germline ends came to 13 bases. Germline values: CDR1 GTSNPN, CDR2 SVGIG (reference sequence). CDR3 length: 14 residues. For the CDR3, the DNA is TGTGCCTGGAGTGTACAGGGGGGGTTGGAGACCCAGTACTTC. Encoded protein: CAWSVQGGLETQYF.

V usage is TRBV10-3 and J usage is TRBJ2-3, with D perhaps given as TRBD1 or TRBD2 (5 bases each). Trimming took off 3 bases at V and 3 bases at J, with 13 bases between the two ends. The germline V gene encodes CDR1 ENHRY and CDR2 SYGVKD. This CDR3 has 15 residues. Written as DNA, the CDR3 is TGTGCCATCAGTGAAGGGGAGTTTGTGACAGATACGCAGTATTTT. It translates to CAISEGEFVTDTQYF.

This sequence joins TRBV6-1 and TRBJ2-5; D unclear. V lost 1 base to trimming and J lost 1 base, with 4 bases between them. The germline CDR1 and CDR2 sequences are MNHNS and SASEGT. The CDR3 loop spans 13 amino acids. CDR3 nucleotide sequence: TGTGCCAGCAGTGAAGTGGCCCAAGAGACCCAGTACTTC. Translated, it gives CASSEVAQETQYF.

This clone appeared once. The J gene is TRBJ2-7, the V gene TRBV5-1; D possibly matches TRBD1 or TRBD2 (5 bases each). This CDR3 is built from 14 residues. Germline assignment: CDR1 SGHRS and CDR2 YFSETQ. The V and J ends lost 0 bases and 2 bases respectively, with 9 bases between them. The CDR3 sequence is CASSLAADTYEQYF. The CDR3 nucleotides read TGCGCCAGCAGCTTGGCAGCGGACACCTACGAGCAGTACTTC.

This chain joins TRBV2 and TRBJ1-3; no definite D call. Germline assignment: CDR1 SNHLY and CDR2 FYNNEI. CDR3 length: 15 residues. Trimming took 3 bases from V and 0 from J, leaving 9 bases between them. The CDR3 sequence: CASSELEISGNTIYF. Written as DNA, the CDR3 is TGTGCCAGCAGTGAGTTAGAGATCTCTGGAAACACCATATATTTT.

The rearrangement joins TRBV9 to TRBJ2-2; 10 bases fit TRBD2. Germline trimming cut 3 bases from V and 5 bases from J; bases unmatched to any gene: 4. The germline V gene has CDR1 SGDLS and CDR2 YYNGEE. The CDR3 contains 15 residues. CDR3 in DNA: TGTGCCAGCAGCGAAGCGGGAGGGTCAACCGGGGAGCTGTTTTTT. It translates to CASSEAGGSTGELFF. Drawing the rest from reference TRBV9 and TRBJ2-2, the complete variable domain is DSGVTQTPKHLITATGQRVTLRCSPRSGDLSVYWYQQSLDQGLQFLIQYYNGEERAKGNILERFSAQQFPDLHSELNLSSLELGDSALYFCASSEAGGSTGELFFGEGSRLTVL.

The chain links TRBV9 to TRBJ2-5; no definite D call. The CDR3 totals 13 residues. Germline CDR1 reads SGDLS; CDR2 reads YYNGEE. V lost 0 bases and J 6 bases, leaving 9 bases between the germline ends. DNA for the CDR3: TGTGCCAGCAGCGTAGAGGTGGGGAAGACCCAGTACTTC. Amino acid sequence: CASSVEVGKTQYF.